The 23 T cell receptor beta chains presented below share a single source sample, sequenced in a study of early T cells in non-severe SARS-CoV-2 infection. TCRdb passed the 5' RACE reads through MiXCR, listing each CDR3 protein once. The sample holds fewer than 65,000 distinct CDR3 sequences, approximately 8% seen once. This specimen consisted of whole blood, obtained at baseline. The receptors originated from an adult who was a healthcare worker with PCR-confirmed SARS-CoV-2 infection or an uninfected control (not recorded which).

This clonotype was picked up many times. The gene calls are TRBV3-1 and TRBJ1-5; 8 bases map to TRBD1. Germline trimming cut 1 base from V and 6 bases from J; bases unmatched to any gene: 8. From germline, CDR1 is LGHDT and CDR2 YNNKEL (reference sequence). The CDR3 spans 16 residues. The CDR3, as DNA: TGTGCCAGCAGCCAAGGAACAGGGGGAAGAGGTCAGCCCCAGCATTTT. The encoded protein is CASSQGTGGRGQPQHF. Full variable domain (remainder filled in from reference TRBV3-1 and TRBJ1-5): DTAVSQTPKYLVTQMGNDKSIKCEQNLGHDTMYWYKQDSKKFLKIMFSYNNKELIINETVPNRFSPKSPDKAHLNLHINSLELGDSAVYFCASSQGTGGRGQPQHFGDGTRLSIL.

This clonotype has at least ten counts. The chain is built from TRBV3-1 and TRBJ2-1; D may be TRBD1 (6 bases). V lost 7 bases to trimming and J lost 2 bases, with 12 bases between them. The CDR3 runs to 14 residues. Germline V gene sequence: CDR1 LGHDT, CDR2 YNNKEL (reference sequence). CDR3 DNA sequence: TGTGCCAGCACCCAGGGGCCAACCTACAATGAGCAGTTCTTC. Translating gives CASTQGPTYNEQFF.

The sample holds many counts of this clonotype. The V gene is TRBV9, the J gene TRBJ1-1; D ambiguous. The germline V gene has CDR1 SGDLS and CDR2 YYNGEE. Trimming removed 4 bases from V and 4 bases from J, with 14 bases in between. The length of the CDR3 is 14 residues. CDR3 loop: CASSPPPPSTEAFF. CDR3 DNA sequence: TGTGCCAGCAGCCCCCCACCGCCGAGCACTGAAGCTTTCTTT. Full variable domain (missing parts from reference TRBV9 and TRBJ1-1): DSGVTQTPKHLITATGQRVTLRCSPRSGDLSVYWYQQSLDQGLQFLIQYYNGEERAKGNILERFSAQQFPDLHSELNLSSLELGDSALYFCASSPPPPSTEAFFGQGTRLTVV.

This clonotype was counted between two and nine times. The chain couples TRBV7-2 to TRBJ1-1, with 7 bases fitting TRBD1. V lost 4 bases and J lost 7; bases outside the gene matches: 9. This CDR3 spans 14 amino acids. Per germline, CDR1 SGHTA and CDR2 FQGNSA. CDR3 bases: TGTGCCAGCAGCTCCACGGGACAGTTCCATGAAGCTTTCTTT. As protein: CASSSTGQFHEAFF.

In this sample, this clonotype turned up a few times. V is TRBV7-6 and J is TRBJ2-5; D may be TRBD1 (5 bases). With 5 bases removed from V and 5 bases from J, the gap between germline ends came to 15 bases. CDR1 and CDR2 (germline): SGHVS, FNYEAQ. CDR3 length equals 14 residues. CDR3 in DNA: TGTGCCAGCAGCCATCCGACAGATTGGGAGACCCAGTACTTC. Translation gives CASSHPTDWETQYF.

This clonotype showed up many times. The CDR3 sequence: CASSQVTGYSYEQYF. CDR3 coding DNA: TGTGCCAGCAGCCAAGTCACAGGTTACTCCTACGAGCAGTACTTC. The rearrangement uses TRBV3-1 and TRBJ2-7; D is perhaps TRBD1 (5 bases). Germline assignment: CDR1 LGHDT and CDR2 YNNKEL (reference sequence). Trimming took 1 base from V and 0 from J, leaving 10 bases between them. The CDR3 loop spans 15 amino acids.

This clonotype showed up many times. The chain carries TRBV6-5 and TRBJ2-5; D not resolved. Germline CDR1 MNHEY, CDR2 SVGAGI. The V gene lost 1 base and the J gene lost 1 base, with 13 bases spanning the gap. This CDR3 contains 16 residues. CDR3 sequence reads: CASSYYGTFAQETQYF. CDR3 DNA: TGTGCCAGCAGTTACTACGGCACTTTTGCCCAAGAGACCCAGTACTTC.

The V call is TRBV13, the J call TRBJ2-7; weak D call: TRBD1 (6 bases). CDR1 is PRHDT and CDR2 is FYEKMQ in the germline V gene (reference sequence). This CDR3 has 13 residues. V lost 5 bases and J 3 bases, leaving 11 bases between the germline ends. The CDR3 here is CASSHRENYEQYF. DNA for the CDR3: TGTGCCAGCAGCCACAGGGAGAACTACGAGCAGTACTTC.

In this sample, this clonotype turned up many times. This chain joins TRBV25-1 and TRBJ2-3; tentatively, D is TRBD2 (5 bases). This CDR3 is built from 16 residues. The ends were cut back, 6 bases at V and 2 bases at J, with 18 bases in the middle. The germline V gene encodes CDR1 MGHDK and CDR2 SYGVNS. The CDR3 sequence is CASSGEGGLLTDTQYF. CDR3 nucleotide sequence: TGTGCCAGCAGCGGAGAGGGCGGGCTCCTCACAGATACGCAGTATTTT.

This clonotype was seen a few times. V usage is TRBV7-9 and J usage is TRBJ2-1; 9 bases fit TRBD1. CDR3 length: 15 residues. Germline-derived CDR1 and CDR2 are SEHNR and FQNEAQ (reference sequence). The trim removed 5 bases at V and 0 bases at J, leaving 2 bases unmatched. DNA of the CDR3: TGTGCCAGCAGCCCGACAGGGGGCTCCTACAATGAGCAGTTCTTC. Residues: CASSPTGGSYNEQFF.

This clonotype has more than one count but fewer than ten. The chain employs TRBV4-1 and TRBJ2-1; D is possibly TRBD1 (5 bases). This CDR3 region has 16 residues. Germline CDR1 reads MGHRA; CDR2 reads YSYEKL. Trimming stripped 6 bases from V and 0 bases from J, with 15 bases between. The CDR3 DNA reads as TGCGCCAGCAGTATGACAGTCTATGGCTCCTACAATGAGCAGTTCTTC. Translating it yields CASSMTVYGSYNEQFF.

The chain couples TRBV4-1 to TRBJ1-1; 8 nucleotides align to TRBD1. In germline, CDR1 is MGHRA, CDR2 YSYEKL. The CDR3 consists of 16 residues. J gave up 0 bases and V 1 base, and 4 bases lay outside the gene matches. The CDR3, as DNA: TGCGCCAGCAGCCAAGGGAGACAGGGGATGAACACTGAAGCTTTCTTT. Amino acid sequence: CASSQGRQGMNTEAFF.

This clonotype was seen ten or more times. V and J are TRBV7-8 and TRBJ1-5; 9 bases align to TRBD1. V was pared by 4 bases and J by 4 bases, with 5 bases of the junction left unmatched. Germline assignment: CDR1 SGHVS and CDR2 FQNEAQ. The CDR3 runs to 15 residues. CDR3 loop: CASSSTGGGNQPQHF. The DNA of the CDR3 is TGTGCCAGCAGCTCCACAGGGGGCGGGAATCAGCCCCAGCATTTT. The entire variable domain, with the rest obtained from reference TRBV7-8 and TRBJ1-5, is as follows: GAGVSQSPRYKVAKRGQDVALRCDPISGHVSLFWYQQALGQGPEFLTYFQNEAQLDKSGLPSDRFFAERPEGSVSTLKIQRTQQEDSAVYLCASSSTGGGNQPQHFGDGTRLSIL.

A note on this clonotype: A read error may account for a junction end that differs from germline. This CDR3 reads CVTSAAAGYGYTF. The CDR3 DNA follows: TGTGTCACCAGTGCTGCGGCAGGGTATGGCTACACCTTC. This chain links TRBV24-1 with TRBJ1-2; tentatively, D is TRBD1 (5 bases). The CDR3 runs 13 residues. CDR1 is KGHDR, CDR2 SFDVKD, per germline.

This clonotype was seen only a few times. The chain employs TRBV6-1 and TRBJ2-3, with 14 bases fitting TRBD2. Germline V gene lookup returns CDR1 MNHNS and CDR2 SASEGT. The length of the CDR3 is 15 residues. V lost 10 bases, J lost 3 bases, and 6 bases stayed unmatched. CDR3 nucleotides: TGTGCCACCTCCCGACTAGCGGGAGGGACAGATACGCAGTATTTT. Residues: CATSRLAGGTDTQYF.

This clonotype was detected many times. V usage is TRBV7-9 and J usage is TRBJ1-2, with 8 bases fitting TRBD1. V shed 5 bases and J 4 bases; nucleotides not matched to a gene: 9. Germline V gives CDR1 SEHNR, CDR2 FQNEAQ (reference sequence). The CDR3 length is 15 residues. The CDR3: CASSRTGSGIYGYTF. The DNA of the CDR3 is TGTGCCAGCAGCCGGACAGGGTCCGGGATCTATGGCTACACCTTC.

This clonotype was observed a handful of times. This sequence joins TRBV27 and TRBJ1-1; D unclear. Germline assignment: CDR1 MNHEY and CDR2 SMNVEV (reference sequence). V lost 2 bases to trimming and J lost 1 base, with 5 bases between them. The CDR3 has 13 amino acids. CDR3 amino acids: CASSLRENTEAFF. The CDR3 coding sequence is TGTGCCAGCAGTTTAAGGGAGAACACTGAAGCTTTCTTT.

This clonotype was seen ten or more times. This sequence joins TRBV6-5 and TRBJ2-7; D is unresolved. V lost 6 bases to trimming and J lost 7 bases, with 13 bases between them. This CDR3 spans 12 amino acids. Germline CDR1 is MNHEY and CDR2 is SVGAGI. As DNA, the CDR3 is TGTGCCAGCAGCACTCATACTCGGGAGCAGTACTTC. The encoded protein is CASSTHTREQYF.

This clonotype was observed once. This is likely a read error, given that the CDR3 carries no conserved phenylalanine or tryptophan at its end. The chain is built from TRBV7-2 and TRBJ1-2; unclear D gene. Trimming took 5 bases from V and 4 from J, leaving 14 bases between them. The germline CDR1 and CDR2 sequences are SGHTA and FQGNSA. This CDR3 contains 14 residues. CDR3 amino acids: CASSPKGGAYGYTL. CDR3 in DNA: TGTGCCAGCAGCCCGAAGGGCGGAGCCTATGGCTACACCCTC.

There are many counts of this clonotype. The rearrangement uses TRBV28 and TRBJ2-7; D gene uncertain. The V end was cut by 6 bases, the J end by 2 bases, with 8 bases between. The length of the CDR3 is 12 residues. The germline V gene encodes CDR1 MDHEN and CDR2 SYDVKM. CDR3 in amino acids: CASRVPAYEQYF. The CDR3 DNA is TGTGCCAGCAGGGTTCCAGCCTACGAGCAGTACTTC.

The chain employs TRBV2 and TRBJ2-7; weak D call: TRBD2 (6 bases). Germline V gene data show CDR1 as SNHLY and CDR2 as FYNNEI. V lost 6 bases and J lost 7, with 13 bases in between. The CDR3 has 12 residues. Written as DNA, the CDR3 is TGTGCCAGCAGATTTACTAGCTATGAGCAGTACTTC. Amino acid sequence: CASRFTSYEQYF.

This clonotype was recorded at least ten times. One junction end disagrees with the germline gene, perhaps due to a read error. The chain carries TRBV7-9 and TRBJ1-4; 8 nucleotides agree with TRBD1. The CDR3 totals 12 residues. The germline gives CDR1 SEHNR, CDR2 FQNEAQ (reference sequence). CDR3 DNA sequence: TGTGCCAGCAGCTTTGGCCAGGGGGACAGGTCTTTT. As protein: CASSFGQGDRSF.

This clonotype was seen ten or more times. The rearrangement uses TRBV9 and TRBJ2-5; unclear D gene. The V end lost 0 bases, the J end lost 1 base, and 7 bases lay between the germline ends. The V gene's germline CDR1 is SGDLS and CDR2 YYNGEE. The CDR3 runs to 14 residues. The DNA for the CDR3 is TGTGCCAGCAGCGTAGCACCATTCCAAGAGACCCAGTACTTC. It is translated as CASSVAPFQETQYF.